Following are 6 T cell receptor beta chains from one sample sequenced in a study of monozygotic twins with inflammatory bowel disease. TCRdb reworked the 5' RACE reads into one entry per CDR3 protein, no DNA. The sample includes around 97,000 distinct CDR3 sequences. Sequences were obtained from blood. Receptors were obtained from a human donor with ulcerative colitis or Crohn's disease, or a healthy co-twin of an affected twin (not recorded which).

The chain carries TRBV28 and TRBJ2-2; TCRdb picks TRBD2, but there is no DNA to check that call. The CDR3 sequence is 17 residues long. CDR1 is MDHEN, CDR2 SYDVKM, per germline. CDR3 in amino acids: CATWRGSGSWGTGELFF.

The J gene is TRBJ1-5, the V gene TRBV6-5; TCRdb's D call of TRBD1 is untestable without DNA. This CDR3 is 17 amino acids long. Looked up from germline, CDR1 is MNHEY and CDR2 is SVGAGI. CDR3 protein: CASSYSNIGGRNQPQHF.

The CDR3 sequence is CASSLTAGGSNEQFF. This rearrangement joins TRBV12-3 or TRBV12-4 to TRBJ2-1; the TCRdb D gene call, TRBD1, has no DNA to confirm it. The CDR3 length is 15 residues.

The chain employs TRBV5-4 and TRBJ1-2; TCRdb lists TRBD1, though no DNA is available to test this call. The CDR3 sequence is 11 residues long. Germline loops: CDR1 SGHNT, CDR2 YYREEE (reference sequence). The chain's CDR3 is CASFGGSGYTF.

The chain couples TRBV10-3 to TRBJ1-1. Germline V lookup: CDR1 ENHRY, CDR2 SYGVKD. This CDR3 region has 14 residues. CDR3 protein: CAIRVGGFGTEAFF.

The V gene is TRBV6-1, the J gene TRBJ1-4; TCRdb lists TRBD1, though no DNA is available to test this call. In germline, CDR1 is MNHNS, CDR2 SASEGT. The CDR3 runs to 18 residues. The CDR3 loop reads CASRVDRDILATNEKLFF.